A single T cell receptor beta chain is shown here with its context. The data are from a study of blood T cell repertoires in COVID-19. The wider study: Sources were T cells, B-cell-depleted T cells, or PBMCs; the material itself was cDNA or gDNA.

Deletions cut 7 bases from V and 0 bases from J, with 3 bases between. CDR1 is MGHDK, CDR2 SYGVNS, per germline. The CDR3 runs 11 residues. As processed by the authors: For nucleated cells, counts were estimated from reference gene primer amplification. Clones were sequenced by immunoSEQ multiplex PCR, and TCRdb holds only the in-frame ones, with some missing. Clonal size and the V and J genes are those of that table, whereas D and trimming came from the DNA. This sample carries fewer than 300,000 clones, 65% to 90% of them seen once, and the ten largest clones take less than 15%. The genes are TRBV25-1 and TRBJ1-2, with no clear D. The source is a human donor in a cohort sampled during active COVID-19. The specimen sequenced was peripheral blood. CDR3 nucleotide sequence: TGTGCCAGCAACTCTAACTATGGCTACACCTTC. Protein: CASNSNYGYTF.